Below, 15 T cell receptor beta chains from the same sample are listed, as sequenced in a study of blood T cell repertoires in COVID-19. Libraries were prepared by immunoSEQ multiplex PCR; TCRdb keeps only in-frame clonotypes and omits some of them. The table includes tens of thousands of clones, 84% detected once. Sequenced material: peripheral blood. The receptor source for this set is a man aged 50-59 years with acute or convalescent COVID-19.

V and J are TRBV6-6 and TRBJ2-2, with D possibly matching TRBD1 (7 bases). The germline V gene encodes CDR1 MNHNY and CDR2 SVGAGI (reference sequence). V shed 7 bases and J shed 8 bases, with 14 bases lying between them. The CDR3 consists of 13 residues. This CDR3 reads CASNRRGTGELFF. The DNA of the CDR3 is TGTGCCAGCAACCGCAGGGGGACTGGGGAGCTGTTTTTT.

The chain employs TRBV5-4 and TRBJ1-2; 9 bases fit TRBD1. The trim removed 5 bases at V and 8 bases at J, leaving 4 bases unmatched. Germline CDR1 SGHNT, CDR2 YYREEE (reference sequence). The CDR3 loop spans 12 amino acids. CDR3 nucleotide sequence: TGTGCCAGCAGATCTACAGGGGGCGGCTACACCTTC. This sequence encodes CASRSTGGGYTF.

The rearrangement joins TRBV3-1 (or the pseudogene TRBV3-2) to TRBJ1-2; D is ambiguous. The CDR3 has 15 amino acids. Germline V lookup: CDR1 LGHDT, CDR2 YNNKEL (reference sequence). V lost 3 bases and J lost 8, with 19 bases in between. This chain's CDR3 is CASSHRNPGRTGYTF. CDR3 bases: TGTGCCAGCAGCCATCGAAACCCGGGAAGAACGGGCTACACCTTC.

V usage is TRBV7-9 and J usage is TRBJ1-4; D remains ambiguous. Germline V gives CDR1 SEHNR, CDR2 FQNEAQ (reference sequence). V was clipped by 5 bases and J by 8 bases, with 9 bases between them. The CDR3 runs 12 residues. CDR3 sequence reads: CASSPNMEKLFF. The CDR3 region has the DNA TGTGCCAGCAGCCCCAACATGGAAAAACTGTTTTTT.

V and J are TRBV10-3 and TRBJ2-7; 8 nucleotides align to TRBD1. CDR3 length: 13 amino acids. From germline, CDR1 is ENHRY and CDR2 SYGVKD. V was clipped by 6 bases and J by 3 bases; unmatched bases: 4. The CDR3 is CAIRTGVVYEQYF. CDR3 nucleotides: TGTGCCATCAGGACAGGGGTGGTCTACGAGCAGTACTTC.

The chain recombines TRBV3-1 (or the pseudogene TRBV3-2) with TRBJ1-2; 10 nucleotides match TRBD1. The V and J ends lost 2 bases and 5 bases, in that order; junction bases with no gene match: 5. The CDR3 totals 15 residues. Germline V gives CDR1 LGHDT, CDR2 YNNKEL (reference sequence). The chain's CDR3 is CASSQNRDRGYGYTF. The DNA of the CDR3 is TGTGCCAGCAGCCAAAACCGGGACAGGGGATATGGCTACACCTTC.

The genes are TRBV10-3 and TRBJ2-1; 8 nucleotides agree with TRBD2. This CDR3 comprises 15 residues. Trimming at V came to 10 bases and at J to 9 bases, leaving 17 bases not matched to a gene. The germline gives CDR1 ENHRY, CDR2 SYGVKD. The CDR3 loop is CATQTGTRDLGEQFF. DNA for the CDR3: TGTGCCACCCAAACCGGGACTAGGGACCTGGGTGAGCAGTTCTTC.

This clone occurred once. The chain recombines TRBV5-5 with TRBJ1-3, with D possibly TRBD1 on 6 matching bases. The CDR3 is made up of 16 amino acids. Germline lookup yields CDR1 SGHKS and CDR2 YYEKEE (reference sequence). The V end was cut by 4 bases, the J end by 4 bases, with 18 bases between. The DNA of the CDR3 is TGTGCCAGCAGCCGTGAGGCAGGGGCGCTCGGAAACACCATATATTTT. Encoded protein: CASSREAGALGNTIYF.

The chain joins TRBV6-5 to TRBJ1-2; D is perhaps TRBD1 (5 bases). V lost 4 bases and J lost 7, with 19 bases in between. This CDR3 has 15 residues. Germline lookup yields CDR1 MNHEY and CDR2 SVGAGI. The CDR3 DNA follows: TGTGCCAGCAGTTGGGAGGGCCCCGAGGGGTTTGGCTACACCTTC. It encodes CASSWEGPEGFGYTF.

This rearrangement joins TRBV15 to TRBJ1-1, with TRBD1 matching over 8 bases. This CDR3 contains 14 residues. Unmatched junction bases numbered 2, after V lost 3 bases and J lost 2 bases. Germline CDR1 is LNHNV and CDR2 is YYDKDF (reference sequence). The CDR3 is CATSRDRVNTEAFF. CDR3 sequence (DNA): TGTGCCACCAGCAGGGACAGGGTAAACACTGAAGCTTTCTTT.

CDR3 nucleotides: TGTGCCAGCAGTACGATCCGGGACAGGAGTGAGAAACTGTTTTTT. It specifies CASSTIRDRSEKLFF. The V call is TRBV6-5, the J call TRBJ1-4, with 8 bases that match TRBD1. The germline V gene has CDR1 MNHEY and CDR2 SVGAGI. V was pared by 5 bases and J by 11 bases, with 13 bases of the junction left unmatched. CDR3 size: 15 residues.

The V gene is TRBV2, the J gene TRBJ2-5; unclear D gene. The germline V gene encodes CDR1 SNHLY and CDR2 FYNNEI. CDR3 size: 14 residues. Between the trimmed V and J ends, which lost 2 bases and 4 bases, there was a span of 11 bases. CDR3 amino acids: CASSESALRETQYF. The DNA for the CDR3 is TGTGCCAGCAGTGAATCAGCGCTGCGAGAGACCCAGTACTTC.

This clone turned up a few times. The V call is TRBV27, the J call TRBJ2-1; 10 nucleotides align to TRBD2. The ends lost 2 bases at V and 4 bases at J; junction bases unmatched: 5. Germline-derived CDR1 and CDR2 are MNHEY and SMNVEV (reference sequence). The CDR3 consists of 16 residues. Here the CDR3 reads CASSLRVAGGYNEQFF. Here the CDR3 DNA reads TGTGCCAGCAGTTTAAGGGTAGCGGGGGGTTACAATGAGCAGTTCTTC.

J is TRBJ1-4 and V is TRBV28; D ambiguous. CDR1 is MDHEN and CDR2 is SYDVKM in the germline V gene. The CDR3 length is 12 residues. Here the CDR3 DNA reads TGTGCGGCCGAAACCGATAATGAAAAACTGTTTTTT. It yields the protein CAAETDNEKLFF.

The chain recombines TRBV6-5 with TRBJ1-5; D gene ambiguous. CDR3 size: 13 residues. Looked up from germline, CDR1 is MNHEY and CDR2 is SVGAGI. V lost 0 bases and J 8 bases, leaving 8 bases between the germline ends. The CDR3 DNA is TGTGCCAGCAGTTACTCGATTGAGGAGCCCCAGCATTTT. Protein: CASSYSIEEPQHF.